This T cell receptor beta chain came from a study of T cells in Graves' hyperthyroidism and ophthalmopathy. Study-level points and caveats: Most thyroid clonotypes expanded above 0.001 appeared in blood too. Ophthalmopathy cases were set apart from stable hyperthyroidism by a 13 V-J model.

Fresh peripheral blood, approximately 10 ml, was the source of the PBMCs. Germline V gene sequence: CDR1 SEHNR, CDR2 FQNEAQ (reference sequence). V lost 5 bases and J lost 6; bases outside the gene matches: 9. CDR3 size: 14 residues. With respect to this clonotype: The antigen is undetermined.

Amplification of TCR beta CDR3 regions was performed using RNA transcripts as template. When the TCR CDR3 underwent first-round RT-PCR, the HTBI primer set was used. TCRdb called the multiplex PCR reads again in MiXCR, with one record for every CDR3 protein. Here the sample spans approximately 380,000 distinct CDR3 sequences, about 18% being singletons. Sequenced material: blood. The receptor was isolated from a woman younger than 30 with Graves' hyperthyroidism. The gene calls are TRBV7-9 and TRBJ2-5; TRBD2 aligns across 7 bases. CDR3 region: CASSPGTIGKTQYF. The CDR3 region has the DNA TGTGCCAGCAGCCCGGGGACTATCGGAAAGACCCAGTACTTC.